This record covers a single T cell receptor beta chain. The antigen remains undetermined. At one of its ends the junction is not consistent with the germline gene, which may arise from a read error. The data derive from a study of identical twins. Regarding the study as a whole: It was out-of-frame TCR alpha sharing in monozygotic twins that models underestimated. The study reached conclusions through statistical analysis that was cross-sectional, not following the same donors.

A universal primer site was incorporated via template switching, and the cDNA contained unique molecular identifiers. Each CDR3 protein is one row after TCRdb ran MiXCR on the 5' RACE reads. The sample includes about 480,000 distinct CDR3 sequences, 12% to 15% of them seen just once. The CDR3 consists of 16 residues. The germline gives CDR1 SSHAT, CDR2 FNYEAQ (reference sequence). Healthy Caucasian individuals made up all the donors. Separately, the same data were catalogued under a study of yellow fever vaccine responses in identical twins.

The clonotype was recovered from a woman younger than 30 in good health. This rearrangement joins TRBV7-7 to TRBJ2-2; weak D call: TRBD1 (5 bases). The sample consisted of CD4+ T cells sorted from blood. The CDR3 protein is CASSPSPGHNTGELFF. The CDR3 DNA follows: TGTGCTAGCAGCCCGAGTCCAGGACACAACACCGGGGAGCTGTTTTTT.